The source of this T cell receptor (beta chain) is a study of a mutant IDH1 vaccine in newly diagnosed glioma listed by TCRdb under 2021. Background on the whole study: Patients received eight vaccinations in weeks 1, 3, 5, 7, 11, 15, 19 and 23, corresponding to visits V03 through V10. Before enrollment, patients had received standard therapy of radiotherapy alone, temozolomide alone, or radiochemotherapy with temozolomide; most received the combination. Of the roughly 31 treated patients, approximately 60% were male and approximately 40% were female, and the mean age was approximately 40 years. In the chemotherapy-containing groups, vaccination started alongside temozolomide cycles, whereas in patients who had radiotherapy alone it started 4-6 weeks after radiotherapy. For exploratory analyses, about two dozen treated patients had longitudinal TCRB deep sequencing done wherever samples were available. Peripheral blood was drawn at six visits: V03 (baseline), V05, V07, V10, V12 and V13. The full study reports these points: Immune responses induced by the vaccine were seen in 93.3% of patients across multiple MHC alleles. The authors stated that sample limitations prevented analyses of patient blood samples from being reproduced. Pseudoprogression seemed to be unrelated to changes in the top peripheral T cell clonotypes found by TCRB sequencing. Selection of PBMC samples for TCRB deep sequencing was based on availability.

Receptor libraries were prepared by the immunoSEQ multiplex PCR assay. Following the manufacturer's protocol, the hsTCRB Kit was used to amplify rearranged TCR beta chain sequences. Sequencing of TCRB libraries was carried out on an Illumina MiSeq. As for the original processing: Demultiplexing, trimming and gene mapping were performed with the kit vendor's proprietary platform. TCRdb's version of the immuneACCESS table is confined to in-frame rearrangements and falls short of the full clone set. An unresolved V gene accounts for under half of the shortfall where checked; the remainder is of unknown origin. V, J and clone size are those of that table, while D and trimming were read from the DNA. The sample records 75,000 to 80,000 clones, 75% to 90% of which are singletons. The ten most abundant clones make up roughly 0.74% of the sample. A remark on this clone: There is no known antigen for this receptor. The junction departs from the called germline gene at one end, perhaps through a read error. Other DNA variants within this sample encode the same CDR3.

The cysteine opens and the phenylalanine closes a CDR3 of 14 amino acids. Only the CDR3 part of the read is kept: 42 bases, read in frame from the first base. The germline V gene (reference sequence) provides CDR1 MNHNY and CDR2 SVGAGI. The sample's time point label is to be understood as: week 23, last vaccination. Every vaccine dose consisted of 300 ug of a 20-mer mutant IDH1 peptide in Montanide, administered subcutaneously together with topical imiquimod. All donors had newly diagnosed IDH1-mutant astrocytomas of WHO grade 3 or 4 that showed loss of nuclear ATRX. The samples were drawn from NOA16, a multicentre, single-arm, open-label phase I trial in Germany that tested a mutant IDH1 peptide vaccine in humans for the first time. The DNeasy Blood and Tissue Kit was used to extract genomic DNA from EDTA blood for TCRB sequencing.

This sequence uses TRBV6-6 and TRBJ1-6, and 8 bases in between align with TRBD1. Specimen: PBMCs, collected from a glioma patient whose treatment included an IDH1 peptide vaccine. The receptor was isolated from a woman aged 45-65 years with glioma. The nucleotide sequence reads TGTGCTAGCAGCCTCGGGACAGGAGCTTCACCCCTCCACTTT. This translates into CASSLGTGASPLHF.